Here is one T cell receptor beta chain with its context. Data came from immunoSEQ multiplex PCR; TCRdb stores just in-frame clones and leaves some out. The top ten hold more than 7.5% of the sample, which has fewer than 130,000 clones, 70% to 80% seen once. The data stem from a study of blood T cell repertoires in COVID-19. The sample comprised peripheral blood. The receptor's source is a woman aged 55-75 years with acute or convalescent COVID-19.

The DNA for the CDR3 is TGTGCCAGCAGCTCAGGGGTTACGGAGACCCAGTACTTC. Protein: CASSSGVTETQYF. The genes are TRBV5-8 and TRBJ2-5; maybe TRBD1 (6 bases). The CDR3 covers 13 residues. The V gene lost 3 bases and the J gene lost 5 bases, with 11 bases spanning the gap. Germline V gene sequence: CDR1 SGHTS, CDR2 YDEGEE. Based on the CDR3 plus reference TRBV5-8 and TRBJ2-5, the full variable domain is EAGVTQSPTHLIKTRGQQATLRCSPISGHTSVYWYQQALGLGLQFLLWYDEGEERNRGNFPPRFSGRQFPNYSSELNVNALELEDSALYLCASSSGVTETQYFGPGTRLLVL.